The 19 T cell receptor beta chains presented below share a single source sample, sequenced in a study of blood T cell repertoires in COVID-19. The assay was immunoSEQ multiplex PCR, and TCRdb's table has in-frame clones only and misses some. The data show tens of thousands of clones, 60% to 85% seen once. Source material: peripheral blood. These receptor sequences come from a human donor in a cohort sampled during active COVID-19.

The rearrangement links TRBV12-3 or TRBV12-4 to TRBJ2-7; D is perhaps TRBD2 (6 bases). The CDR3 consists of 13 residues. The ends were cut back, 3 bases at V and 6 bases at J, with 12 bases in the middle. The CDR3 reads CASSLRGNSEQYF. The CDR3 coding sequence is TGTGCCAGCAGTTTGCGGGGAAACAGCGAGCAGTACTTC.

The rearrangement uses TRBV5-1 and TRBJ1-2; D gene unclear. CDR3 size: 15 residues. V was cut by 0 bases and J by 7 bases, with 16 bases left in between. Germline V CDR1 and CDR2: SGHRS, YFSETQ. The CDR3 here is CASSLGISPEGGYTF. DNA of the CDR3: TGCGCCAGCAGCTTGGGAATTTCGCCTGAGGGTGGCTACACCTTC.

This clone came up once. This sequence joins TRBV18 and TRBJ2-1; perhaps TRBD1 as D (5 bases). Per the germline V gene, CDR1 is KGHSH and CDR2 is LQKENI. This CDR3 comprises 14 residues. Trimming removed 6 bases from V and 4 bases from J, with 13 bases in between. The CDR3: CASSLDRSYNEQFF. CDR3 coding DNA: TGTGCCAGCTCTCTCGACAGATCTTACAATGAGCAGTTCTTC.

The V call is TRBV18, the J call TRBJ2-7; tentatively, D is TRBD2 (6 bases). This CDR3 spans 12 amino acids. The V gene's germline CDR1 is KGHSH and CDR2 LQKENI. The V and J ends lost 5 bases and 5 bases respectively, with 10 bases between them. CDR3 sequence reads: CASSTDYHEQYF. DNA for the CDR3: TGTGCCAGCTCAACGGACTACCACGAGCAGTACTTC. Full variable domain (remainder filled in from reference TRBV18 and TRBJ2-7): NAGVMQNPRHLVRRRGQEARLRCSPMKGHSHVYWYRQLPEEGLKFMVYLQKENIIDESGMPKERFSAEFPKEGPSILRIQQVVRGDSAAYFCASSTDYHEQYFGPGTRLTVT.

The V gene is TRBV6-5, the J gene TRBJ1-1; D ambiguous. Trimming left V 7 bases short and J 6 bases short, with 15 bases between. There are 13 residues in the CDR3. Per germline, CDR1 MNHEY and CDR2 SVGAGI. The CDR3 region is CASTEAAFAEAFF. The CDR3 coding sequence is TGTGCCAGCACGGAGGCCGCTTTCGCTGAAGCTTTCTTT.

The rearrangement links TRBV6-5 to TRBJ1-5; 7 bases match TRBD1. Per germline, CDR1 MNHEY and CDR2 SVGAGI. This CDR3 contains 13 residues. With V trimmed by 8 bases and J by 4 bases, 5 bases remained unmatched. CDR3 in DNA: TGTGCCAGCGGGCAGGGGGTAAATCAGCCCCAGCATTTT. Residues: CASGQGVNQPQHF.

V is TRBV5-1 and J is TRBJ1-6; D unclear. V was cut by 7 bases and J by 8 bases, with 16 bases left in between. This CDR3 is 14 amino acids long. Germline-derived CDR1 and CDR2 are SGHRS and YFSETQ. The CDR3 is CASPRMGPYSPLHF. CDR3 nucleotide sequence: TGCGCCAGCCCTAGGATGGGTCCCTATTCACCCCTCCACTTT. The variable domain in full, completed from reference TRBV5-1 and TRBJ1-6, reads KAGVTQTPRYLIKTRGQQVTLSCSPISGHRSVSWYQQTPGQGLQFLFEYFSETQRNKGNFPGRFSGRQFSNSRSEMNVSTLELGDSALYLCASPRMGPYSPLHFGNGTRLTVT.

The V call is TRBV19, the J call TRBJ2-3, with D unresolved. Germline V gene lookup returns CDR1 LNHDA and CDR2 SQIVND (reference sequence). V was pared by 6 bases and J by 0 bases, with 10 bases between. This CDR3 has 14 amino acids. CDR3 nucleotide sequence: TGTGCCAGTAGCGCGCAGAGGAGCACAGATACGCAGTATTTT. It specifies CASSAQRSTDTQYF.

This rearrangement joins TRBV10-2 to TRBJ2-3, with TRBD1 matching over 9 bases. The CDR3 contains 16 residues. V was pared by 4 bases and J by 3 bases, with 8 bases of the junction left unmatched. The germline V gene has CDR1 WSHSY and CDR2 SAAADI. CDR3 sequence: CASSGGTGKGTDTQYF. As DNA, the CDR3 is TGCGCCAGCAGTGGCGGGACAGGGAAGGGTACAGATACGCAGTATTTT.

Here the CDR3 DNA reads TGTGCCAGCTCAGCGGGAGCACAAGAGACCCAGTACTTC. Amino acids: CASSAGAQETQYF. The chain combines TRBV18 with TRBJ2-5, with 7 bases lining up with TRBD2. This CDR3 is built from 13 residues. After removal of 5 bases from V and 2 bases from J, the junction contained 2 bases not matched to a gene. Germline-derived CDR1 and CDR2 are KGHSH and LQKENI.

This rearrangement joins TRBV27 to TRBJ1-1; unclear D gene. CDR1 and CDR2 (germline): MNHEY, SMNVEV (reference sequence). Trimming left V 6 bases short and J 1 base short, with 15 bases between. There are 15 residues in the CDR3. The DNA of the CDR3 is TGTGCCAGCAGCACGTCCCTGACACCGAACACTGAAGCTTTCTTT. Its protein is CASSTSLTPNTEAFF.

V gene TRBV10-2 combines with J gene TRBJ2-1; D gene ambiguous. The V end lost 2 bases, the J end lost 4 bases, and 3 bases lay between the germline ends. Germline V gene lookup returns CDR1 WSHSY and CDR2 SAAADI. The CDR3 is 12 amino acids. In DNA form, the CDR3 reads TGCGCCAGCAGTGAGCTTTACAATGAGCAGTTCTTC. Translated, it gives CASSELYNEQFF.

The V and J genes are TRBV12-3 or TRBV12-4 and TRBJ2-7, with D perhaps TRBD2 (7 bases). The CDR3 contains 13 residues. V was trimmed by 3 bases and J by 6 bases, leaving 12 bases between them. The CDR3 nucleotides are TGTGCCAGCAGTTTTCGCGGGGGCCTCGAGCAGTACTTC. Its protein is CASSFRGGLEQYF.

The J gene is TRBJ2-3, the V gene TRBV10-3; D is possibly TRBD2 (5 bases). The CDR3 sequence is 17 residues long. V lost 0 bases and J 1 base, leaving 14 bases between the germline ends. CDR1 is ENHRY, CDR2 SYGVKD, per germline. In nucleotides, the CDR3 is TGTGCCATCAGTGAGTCGGGTCCACGGGGAGGCACAGATACGCAGTATTTT. This sequence encodes CAISESGPRGGTDTQYF.

The chain couples TRBV7-8 to TRBJ2-1; 7 nucleotides line up with TRBD1. Germline V lookup: CDR1 SGHVS, CDR2 FQNEAQ. The CDR3 runs 15 residues. V was clipped by 5 bases and J by 3 bases; unmatched bases: 7. CDR3 nucleotides: TGTGCCAGCAGCGGACGGACAGGTTACTACAATGAGCAGTTCTTC. Protein: CASSGRTGYYNEQFF.

This clone was counted only a few times. The J gene is TRBJ2-2, the V gene TRBV14, with a weak D call TRBD2 (5 bases). CDR3 length equals 14 residues. Germline lookup yields CDR1 SGHDN and CDR2 FVKESK. Trimming removed 1 base at V and 6 bases at J, with 9 bases between. The CDR3 DNA is TGTGCCAGCAGCCAAGGACGAGGGTCCGGGGAGCTGTTTTTT. This codes for CASSQGRGSGELFF.

This clone was picked up one time. The chain joins TRBV19 to TRBJ2-1; D perhaps matches TRBD2 (7 bases). Germline assignment: CDR1 LNHDA and CDR2 SQIVND (reference sequence). CDR3 length equals 16 residues. Trimming took 5 bases from V and 10 from J, leaving 24 bases between them. CDR3: CASSPHTGGIAYEQFF. Written as DNA, the CDR3 is TGTGCCAGTAGTCCTCATACGGGGGGCATCGCATACGAGCAGTTCTTC.

The CDR3 protein is CASSSRDRGSDTQYF. CDR3 DNA sequence: TGTGCCAGCAGTTCGAGGGACAGGGGGTCAGATACGCAGTATTTT. The rearrangement uses TRBV6-6 and TRBJ2-3; TRBD1 matches at 11 bases. This CDR3 has 15 residues. V lost 4 bases and J lost 4; bases outside the gene matches: 4. In germline, CDR1 is MNHNY, CDR2 SVGAGI (reference sequence).

The CDR3, as DNA: TGTGCCAGCTACAGGTCCAAGGAGAACTATGGCTACACCTTC. Its protein product is CASYRSKENYGYTF. The chain combines TRBV28 with TRBJ1-2, with D possibly TRBD1 on 5 matching bases. Trimming took off 8 bases at V and 2 bases at J, with 15 bases between the two ends. Germline CDR1 and CDR2: MDHEN and SYDVKM. The CDR3 spans 14 residues.